These 2 T cell receptor beta chains share one sample of origin, sequenced in a study of blood T cell repertoires in COVID-19. The repertoire was sequenced with immunoSEQ multiplex PCR; TCRdb's copy has only in-frame clones and lacks some. The sample holds 75,000 to 90,000 clones, over 80% seen once. The sample was peripheral blood. The source of these receptors is a man older than 75 with active or convalescent COVID-19.

A few counts support this clone. The J gene is TRBJ2-5, the V gene TRBV18; 11 bases are a match to TRBD2. The germline gives CDR1 KGHSH, CDR2 LQKENI. Trimming took 3 bases from V and 2 from J; bases not matched to a gene: 11. The CDR3 is made up of 18 amino acids. The CDR3 sequence: CASSPLSASGRSQETQYF. The CDR3 DNA reads TGTGCCAGCTCACCTTTATCGGCTAGCGGGAGGTCACAAGAGACCCAGTACTTC.

This chain links TRBV5-1 with TRBJ2-2; TRBD2 matches 10 bases. The CDR3 contains 16 residues. Germline V lookup: CDR1 SGHRS, CDR2 YFSETQ. The J segment lost 6 bases and the V segment lost 4 bases, leaving 9 bases of the junction unmatched. As DNA, the CDR3 is TGCGCCAGCAGCCGTACTAGCGGGAATTTCCCCGGGGAGCTGTTTTTT. This codes for CASSRTSGNFPGELFF. The variable domain in full, completed from reference TRBV5-1 and TRBJ2-2, reads KAGVTQTPRYLIKTRGQQVTLSCSPISGHRSVSWYQQTPGQGLQFLFEYFSETQRNKGNFPGRFSGRQFSNSRSEMNVSTLELGDSALYLCASSRTSGNFPGELFFGEGSRLTVL.